This is a list of T cell receptor beta chains from one sample in a study of blood T cell repertoires in COVID-19. TCRdb keeps only in-frame clones here, not all; method: immunoSEQ multiplex PCR. The sample has 70,000 to 100,000 clones; 90% are singletons. Material: peripheral blood. These receptors were taken from an elderly woman with active or convalescent COVID-19. Both conserved end residues are part of each CDR3. Clone size is given for some rows only: seen once, a few or many times, or a class if the clone is expanded.

NA	17	TRBV10-1	TRBJ2-1	CASSEFSGRGNYNEQFF
NA	15	TRBV6-5	TRBJ2-1	CASSRDSLKINEQFF
NA	17	TRBV2	TRBJ1-2	CASSGRDSGYSNYGYTF
once	13	TRBV28	TRBJ1-5	CATKMGGNQPQHF
NA	13	TRBV29-1	TRBJ1-1	CSVRLSRDTEAFF
NA	13	TRBV27	TRBJ2-1	CASNSRLEGEQFF
NA	12	TRBV29-1	TRBJ2-4	CSVERTGPIQYF
once	15	TRBV6-5	TRBJ1-5	CASSSTGTVNQPQHF
many	14	TRBV27	TRBJ2-3	CASRSLRVRDTQYF
NA	15	TRBV5-1	TRBJ2-7	CASSLRQTGDYEQYF
NA	17	TRBV5-1	TRBJ2-1	CASSMGTSGSRNNEQFF
NA	13	TRBV27	TRBJ2-7	CASSSRTGYEQYF
NA	15	TRBV18	TRBJ1-5	CASSPGQSSNQPQHF
few	13	TRBV7-2	TRBJ2-7	CASSFGAVYEQYF
NA	14	TRBV28	TRBJ2-2	CASRTGGYTGELFF
once	14	TRBV19	TRBJ1-5	CASSLQNSNQPQHF
NA	17	TRBV9	TRBJ2-7	CASSAGGTGGISSEQYF
NA	14	TRBV11-2	TRBJ2-7	CASTRGPDPYEQYF
NA	14	TRBV29-1	TRBJ1-2	CSVDQGQGGYGYTF
NA	15	TRBV7-2	TRBJ2-1	CASSNLAGVYNEQFF
NA	16	TRBV27	TRBJ2-5	CASSHWVGADQETQYF
NA	13	TRBV10-2	TRBJ2-5	CASSAGGRETQYF
NA	18	TRBV3-1/TRBV3-2	TRBJ2-7	CASPPSSLGREWGYEQYF
NA	15	TRBV28	TRBJ1-2	CASSLYGQGHYGYTF
NA	15	TRBV28	TRBJ2-5	CASSSRQGTRETQYF
NA	14	TRBV2	TRBJ2-7	CASSITSAAYEQYF
NA	14	TRBV29-1	TRBJ1-2	CSVTGQNFNYGYTF
NA	16	TRBV18	TRBJ1-2	CASSPPQGAANYGYTF
NA	16	TRBV29-1	TRBJ2-3	CSVEQRDRGSQDTQYF
NA	16	TRBV27	TRBJ2-5	CASSLSGHLGSETQYF
NA	13	TRBV5-1	TRBJ1-6	CASSFQGGSPLHF
NA	16	TRBV5-5	TRBJ2-7	CASSLDGDRDTYEQYF
NA	17	TRBV19	TRBJ2-5	CASSIYPSGRGGETQYF
NA	17	TRBV29-1	TRBJ2-7	CSVAGVWRGIRSYEQYF
once	12	TRBV25-1	TRBJ2-4	CASSESGNIQYF
NA	13	TRBV18	TRBJ2-2	CASSPRLSGELFF
few	14	TRBV7-2	TRBJ1-5	CASSAGTSSQPQHF
NA	16	TRBV28	TRBJ1-2	CASRGVEGAKNYGYTF
NA	14	TRBV9	TRBJ2-1	CASSVGGRLGEQFF
NA	14	TRBV6-2/TRBV6-3	TRBJ1-2	CASGRRQGFYGYTF
NA	15	TRBV2	TRBJ2-2	CASSEDSRSTGELFF
NA	14	TRBV19	TRBJ1-1	CASRDRGGITEAFF
NA	15	TRBV7-9	TRBJ1-3	CASSRAQSSGNTIYF
NA	16	TRBV7-9	TRBJ2-5	CASSLMLSGSGETQYF
NA	15	TRBV29-1	TRBJ2-5	CSARRGWGGQETQYF
NA	16	TRBV9	TRBJ2-3	CASSVEAGTVADTQYF
NA	18	TRBV7-9	TRBJ2-1	CASLGLAGGDNSYNEQFF
once	14	TRBV18	TRBJ1-3	CASSPDSFGNTIYF
NA	15	TRBV4-3	TRBJ2-1	CASSQGGGRPNEQFF
once	17	TRBV19	TRBJ2-1	CASKGLGLAGSYNEQFF
NA	16	TRBV7-9	TRBJ2-7	CASSPRLAGGRNEQYF
NA	16	TRBV11-2	TRBJ2-3	CASSLVLAHDTDTQYF
NA	15	TRBV5-4	TRBJ1-1	CASSRPGQSDTEAFF
once	16	TRBV5-1	TRBJ2-5	CASSLLPGLGQETQYF
NA	14	TRBV2	TRBJ1-5	CASSEGQGSQPQHF
NA	12	TRBV19	TRBJ2-7	CASSIDGYEQYF
NA	14	TRBV6-6	TRBJ2-7	CASRSGQGTYEQYF